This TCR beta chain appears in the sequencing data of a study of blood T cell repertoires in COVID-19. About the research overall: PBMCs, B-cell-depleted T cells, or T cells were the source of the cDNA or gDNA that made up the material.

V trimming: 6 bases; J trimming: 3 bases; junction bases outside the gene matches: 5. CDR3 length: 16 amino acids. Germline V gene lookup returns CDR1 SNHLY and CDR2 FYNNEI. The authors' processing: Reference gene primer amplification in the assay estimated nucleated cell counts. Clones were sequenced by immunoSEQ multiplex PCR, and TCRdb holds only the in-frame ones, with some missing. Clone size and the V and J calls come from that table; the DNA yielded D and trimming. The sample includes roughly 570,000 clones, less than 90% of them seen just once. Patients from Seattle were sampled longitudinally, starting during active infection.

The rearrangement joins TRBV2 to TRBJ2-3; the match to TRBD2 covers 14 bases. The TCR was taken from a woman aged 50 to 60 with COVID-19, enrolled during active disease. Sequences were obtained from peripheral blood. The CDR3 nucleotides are TGTGCCAGCAGCCGGACTAGCGGGGGGCCAACAGATACGCAGTATTTT. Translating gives CASSRTSGGPTDTQYF.